This T cell receptor (beta chain) was recovered during a study of blood T cell repertoires in COVID-19. Study at large: The samples span acute and convalescent COVID-19 from the United States, Italy and Spain. T cells, B-cell-depleted T cells, or PBMCs supplied cDNA or gDNA.

This CDR3 region has 12 residues. V lost 3 bases and J 7 bases, leaving 11 bases between the germline ends. Germline values: CDR1 SGHRS, CDR2 YFSETQ. Authors' analysis steps: Estimated nucleated cell counts came from reference gene primer amplification. Measured with immunoSEQ multiplex PCR; TCRdb has only the in-frame clones, and not every one. V, J and clone size were drawn from that table, and D and trimming were deduced from the DNA. In the table there are a few hundred thousand clones, about 80% of which are singletons. The TCR comes from a woman older than 75 with acute or convalescent COVID-19. The V gene is TRBV5-1, the J gene TRBJ2-7; D may be TRBD2 (6 bases). Sequenced: peripheral blood. The CDR3 DNA reads as TGCGCCAGCAGCTGGACTATAGGGGAGCAGTACTTC. Protein product: CASSWTIGEQYF. Combining the CDR3 with reference TRBV5-1 and TRBJ2-7 gives the whole variable domain KAGVTQTPRYLIKTRGQQVTLSCSPISGHRSVSWYQQTPGQGLQFLFEYFSETQRNKGNFPGRFSGRQFSNSRSEMNVSTLELGDSALYLCASSWTIGEQYFGPGTRLTVT.